The 2 T cell receptor beta chains in this list originate from one sample, sequenced in a study of blood T cell repertoires in COVID-19. Libraries were prepared by immunoSEQ multiplex PCR; TCRdb keeps only in-frame clonotypes and omits some of them. The top ten hold approximately 4% of the sample, which has under 200,000 clones, 85% to 90% seen once. The sequenced sample was peripheral blood. All receptors come from an older woman with acute or convalescent COVID-19.

This clone was counted a single time. The chain carries TRBV28 and TRBJ1-5; 7 positions agree with TRBD1. Germline CDR1 and CDR2: MDHEN and SYDVKM. The CDR3 consists of 17 residues. The trim removed 6 bases at V and 0 bases at J, leaving 11 bases unmatched. The CDR3 loop reads CASSPGQTAISNQPQHF. The CDR3 DNA follows: TGTGCCAGCAGCCCGGGACAGACGGCTATTAGCAATCAGCCCCAGCATTTT.

The rearrangement uses TRBV3-1 (or the pseudogene TRBV3-2) and TRBJ2-1; maybe TRBD2 (6 bases). V gave up 1 base and J gave up 9 bases, with 25 bases separating them. Germline CDR1 LGHDT, CDR2 YNNKEL (reference sequence). This CDR3 region has 18 residues. Here the CDR3 reads CASSQGMSGEKRKAEQFF. The CDR3 nucleotides are TGTGCCAGCAGCCAAGGTATGTCGGGGGAGAAACGGAAAGCTGAGCAGTTCTTC.